These 27 T cell receptor beta chains were all obtained from the same sample, sequenced in a study of cytomegalovirus exposure and HLA in healthy donors. PCR primers comprised 60 Vbeta and 13 Jbeta primers. This table comes from immunoSEQ multiplex PCR, and its TCRdb copy is limited to in-frame clones, with some not included. The sample records around 170,000 clones, 76% being singletons. The sequenced sample was PBMCs. Receptor source: a woman in her thirties in good health and CMV-seropositive.

This clone was seen only once. V is TRBV4-3 and J is TRBJ2-3; the D gene is possibly TRBD2 (7 bases). Trimming pared 8 bases from V and 3 bases from J, leaving 18 bases between. Germline V gene sequence: CDR1 LGHNA, CDR2 YSLEER. The CDR3 is 15 residues long. The CDR3 region is CASGERGGWTDTQYF. The CDR3 coding sequence is TGCGCCAGCGGCGAGAGGGGGGGCTGGACAGATACGCAGTATTTT.

This clone was picked up a small number of times. J is TRBJ2-2 and V is TRBV2; possible D gene TRBD1, 6 bases. This CDR3 has 12 residues. The V end was cut by 6 bases, the J end by 7 bases, with 9 bases between. The germline CDR1 and CDR2 sequences are SNHLY and FYNNEI. The CDR3 loop reads CASRVGGGELFF. CDR3 DNA: TGTGCCAGCAGGGTAGGGGGCGGGGAGCTGTTTTTT.

This clone was detected many times. The gene calls are TRBV6-1 and TRBJ2-5; 7 nucleotides line up with TRBD2. This CDR3 comprises 15 residues. Germline CDR1 and CDR2: MNHNS and SASEGT. The trim removed 2 bases at V and 2 bases at J, leaving 5 bases unmatched. The CDR3 protein is CASSEMGGGQETQYF. DNA for the CDR3: TGTGCCAGCAGTGAAATGGGCGGGGGACAAGAGACCCAGTACTTC.

The chain links TRBV19 to TRBJ1-1; tentatively, D is TRBD1 (6 bases). CDR3 length equals 12 residues. Germline assignment: CDR1 LNHDA and CDR2 SQIVND (reference sequence). The CDR3 DNA follows: TGTGCTACACAGGGACAGAACACTGAAGCTTTCTTT. It codes for CATQGQNTEAFF.

This chain uses TRBV11-3 with TRBJ1-6; a possible D gene is TRBD1 (5 bases). The germline V and J ends were trimmed by 0 bases and 0 bases, with 12 bases remaining between them. This CDR3 is 18 amino acids long. In germline, CDR1 is SGHNT, CDR2 YENEEA. CDR3 loop: CASSLDHGGSSYNSPLHF. DNA of the CDR3: TGTGCCAGCAGCTTAGATCACGGGGGGAGCTCCTATAATTCACCCCTCCACTTT.

This chain uses TRBV21-1 with TRBJ2-7; TRBD2 reflects the table's D call only, with no check against the DNA. TRBV21-1 is annotated as a pseudogene. This CDR3 contains 14 residues. In nucleotides, the CDR3 is TGTGCCAGCAGCAGGGAGAGATGGTCCTACGAGCAGTACTTC. It translates to CASSRERWSYEQYF.

This sequence joins TRBV5-6 and TRBJ1-3, with a possible D match to TRBD1 (5 bases). The CDR3 contains 15 residues. Trimming pared 0 bases from V and 0 bases from J, leaving 7 bases between. Germline V gene sequence: CDR1 SGHDT, CDR2 YYEEEE. The CDR3 loop is CASSLAGGSGNTIYF. For the CDR3, the DNA is TGTGCCAGCAGCTTGGCGGGGGGCTCTGGAAACACCATATATTTT.

The rearrangement links TRBV7-2 to TRBJ2-7, with D perhaps TRBD1 (5 bases). The CDR3 totals 13 residues. CDR1 SGHTA and CDR2 FQGNSA come from the germline V gene. V was clipped by 1 base and J by 7 bases, with 11 bases between them. CDR3 in DNA: TGTGCCAGCAGCTTAGGGGTAGGGGATGAGCAGTACTTC. Translation: CASSLGVGDEQYF.

V is TRBV4-2 and J is TRBJ1-2; tentative D call: TRBD1 (6 bases). Germline CDR1 reads LGHNA; CDR2 reads YNFKEQ. The length of the CDR3 is 14 residues. V gave up 0 bases and J gave up 6 bases, with 11 bases separating them. The CDR3 is CASSQEGRGDGYTF. The CDR3 DNA sequence: TGTGCCAGCAGCCAAGAAGGGAGGGGGGATGGCTACACCTTC.

The V gene is TRBV6-1, the J gene TRBJ1-3; D gene ambiguous. Trimming shortened V by 3 bases and J by 0 bases, and 12 bases separated the two germline ends. This CDR3 is 16 amino acids long. CDR1 is MNHNS, CDR2 SASEGT, per germline. The CDR3 DNA follows: TGTGCCAGCAGTGATGGGCCAGCCCACTCTGGAAACACCATATATTTT. This translates into CASSDGPAHSGNTIYF.

This clone was detected a few times. This chain uses TRBV10-3 with TRBJ2-7, with D uncertain. Trimming cost V 3 bases and J 6 bases, with 12 bases left between them. This CDR3 region has 13 residues. CDR1 and CDR2 from the germline V gene are ENHRY and SYGVKD. CDR3 nucleotides: TGTGCCATCAGTGACGGCCGCCGGGTCGAGCAGTACTTC. As protein: CAISDGRRVEQYF.

This clone turned up a few times. This sequence joins TRBV25-1 and TRBJ2-1; a weak D match, TRBD1 (5 bases). This CDR3 comprises 13 residues. Germline CDR1 MGHDK, CDR2 SYGVNS. V was pared by 3 bases and J by 9 bases, with 12 bases between. The CDR3 DNA follows: TGTGCCAGCAGTGAGTTCCCAAGGGGTGAGCAGTTCTTC. Translating it yields CASSEFPRGEQFF.

This chain connects TRBV6-1 to TRBJ1-5; possible D gene TRBD1, 6 bases. The V and J ends lost 2 bases and 2 bases respectively, with 10 bases between them. There are 15 residues in the CDR3. The V gene's germline CDR1 is MNHNS and CDR2 SASEGT. CDR3 residues: CASSEMGARNQPQHF. CDR3 DNA: TGTGCCAGCAGTGAAATGGGGGCGCGCAATCAGCCCCAGCATTTT.

V is TRBV29-1 and J is TRBJ1-2; D unresolved. The germline CDR1 and CDR2 sequences are SQVTM and ANQGSEA. Trimming removed 0 bases at V and 8 bases at J, with 13 bases between. The CDR3 spans 13 residues. Here the CDR3 reads CSVEDPGFGGYTF. CDR3 nucleotides: TGCAGCGTTGAAGATCCAGGATTTGGCGGCTACACCTTC.

The chain joins TRBV5-1 to TRBJ1-1; D not certain. Germline CDR1 is SGHRS and CDR2 is YFSETQ. Trimming stripped 5 bases from V and 0 bases from J, with 11 bases between. The CDR3 loop spans 14 amino acids. CDR3 protein: CASSLLSVNTEAFF. CDR3 sequence (DNA): TGCGCCAGCAGTCTGTTGTCGGTGAACACTGAAGCTTTCTTT.

This chain connects TRBV7-9 to TRBJ1-1; D ambiguous. Per germline, CDR1 SEHNR and CDR2 FQNEAQ (reference sequence). Between the trimmed V and J ends, which lost 5 bases and 4 bases, there was a span of 11 bases. The CDR3 contains 13 residues. The DNA for the CDR3 is TGTGCCAGCAGCCCCAGTGGGCGCACTGAAGCTTTCTTT. This gives the protein CASSPSGRTEAFF. Filled out from reference TRBV7-9 and TRBJ1-1, the complete variable domain reads DTGVSQNPRHKITKRGQNVTFRCDPISEHNRLYWYRQTLGQGPEFLTYFQNEAQLEKSRLLSDRFSAERPKGSFSTLEIQRTEQGDSAMYLCASSPSGRTEAFFGQGTRLTVV.

This chain links TRBV4-3 with TRBJ1-2; 9 nucleotides match TRBD1. Trimming took 0 bases from V and 4 from J; bases not matched to a gene: 3. Germline CDR1 is LGHNA and CDR2 is YSLEER. This CDR3 is built from 15 residues. The CDR3, as DNA: TGCGCCAGCAGCCAAGAGGGACAGGGCATCTATGGCTACACCTTC. This codes for CASSQEGQGIYGYTF.

The V and J genes are TRBV4-3 and TRBJ1-6; 10 bases map to TRBD1. Unmatched junction bases numbered 2, after V lost 0 bases and J lost 6 bases. The CDR3 covers 16 residues. Germline V gives CDR1 LGHNA, CDR2 YSLEER. CDR3 amino acids: CASSQDGDRGNSPLHF. CDR3 sequence (DNA): TGCGCCAGCAGCCAAGATGGGGACAGGGGTAATTCACCCCTCCACTTT.

This clone was observed a handful of times. This chain connects TRBV9 to TRBJ2-2, with 8 bases matching TRBD1. V gave up 3 bases and J gave up 4 bases; unmatched junction bases: 8. The CDR3 spans 16 residues. Per the germline V gene, CDR1 is SGDLS and CDR2 is YYNGEE. The CDR3 loop reads CASSETGTGFTGELFF. In DNA, the CDR3 is TGTGCCAGCAGCGAAACCGGGACAGGCTTCACCGGGGAGCTGTTTTTT.

The chain combines TRBV7-9 with TRBJ1-2, with 12 bases that match TRBD1. CDR3 length: 14 amino acids. Per the germline V gene, CDR1 is SEHNR and CDR2 is FQNEAQ (reference sequence). The J segment lost 6 bases and the V segment lost 5 bases, leaving 4 bases of the junction unmatched. Written as DNA, the CDR3 is TGTGCCAGCAGCCCCGGGACAGGGGGCAATGGCTACACCTTC. It codes for CASSPGTGGNGYTF.

The chain couples TRBV28 to TRBJ1-1; D is unresolved. The ends were cut back, 5 bases at V and 0 bases at J, with 13 bases in the middle. CDR3 length equals 15 residues. The germline V gene encodes CDR1 MDHEN and CDR2 SYDVKM. CDR3 in DNA: TGTGCCAGCAGTCCCCCGGGAACCCTGAACACTGAAGCTTTCTTT. Amino acid sequence: CASSPPGTLNTEAFF. The full variable domain, rest sourced from reference TRBV28 and TRBJ1-1, is DVKVTQSSRYLVKRTGEKVFLECVQDMDHENMFWYRQDPGLGLRLIYFSYDVKMKEKGDIPEGYSVSREKKERFSLILESASTNQTSMYLCASSPPGTLNTEAFFGQGTRLTVV.

This chain joins TRBV2 and TRBJ2-1; 8 nucleotides line up with TRBD1. This CDR3 spans 14 amino acids. Germline V lookup: CDR1 SNHLY, CDR2 FYNNEI. V was pared by 7 bases and J by 3 bases, with 5 bases of the junction left unmatched. CDR3 DNA sequence: TGTGCCAGCATGGACAGGGCCCTCTACAATGAGCAGTTCTTC. This sequence encodes CASMDRALYNEQFF.

The V call is TRBV4-3, the J call TRBJ1-4; TRBD1 agrees at 10 bases. Looked up from germline, CDR1 is LGHNA and CDR2 is YSLEER. CDR3 size: 15 residues. V dropped 4 bases and J dropped 8; count of bases not matched to a gene: 7. The CDR3 sequence is CASSRRQGALEKLFF. The CDR3 DNA reads as TGCGCCAGCAGCCGCCGACAGGGGGCTTTGGAAAAACTGTTTTTT.

The V and J genes are TRBV2 and TRBJ2-5, with 8 bases aligning to TRBD1. This CDR3 has 13 residues. CDR1 and CDR2 (germline): SNHLY, FYNNEI. Trimming took 4 bases from V and 5 from J; bases not matched to a gene: 3. The CDR3 region has the DNA TGTGCCAGCAGTGTGGACAGGGTGGAGACCCAGTACTTC. This gives the protein CASSVDRVETQYF. Variable domain in full (rest from reference TRBV2 and TRBJ2-5): EPEVTQTPSHQVTQMGQEVILRCVPISNHLYFYWYRQILGQKVEFLVSFYNNEISEKSEIFDDQFSVERPDGSNFTLKIRSTKLEDSAMYFCASSVDRVETQYFGPGTRLLVL.

The chain has TRBV19 and TRBJ2-5; perhaps TRBD1 as D (8 bases). The assigned J gene may be wrong: the sequence end matches TRBJ2-7 better. The CDR3 is 15 amino acids. Per germline, CDR1 LNHDA and CDR2 SQIVND (reference sequence). In DNA, the CDR3 is TGTGCCAGTAGTATACAGGGGGGGACAGGAGACGAGCAGTACTTC. Its translation is CASSIQGGTGDEQYF.

The chain couples TRBV7-9 to TRBJ2-7, with D possibly TRBD2 on 6 matching bases. CDR3 length: 11 amino acids. The germline gives CDR1 SEHNR, CDR2 FQNEAQ (reference sequence). The V end lost 11 bases, the J end lost 0 bases, and 8 bases lay between the germline ends. The DNA for the CDR3 is TGTGCCTGGGGGGACTCCTACGAGCAGTACTTC. Residues: CAWGDSYEQYF.

V usage is TRBV27 and J usage is TRBJ2-5; 11 positions match TRBD1. Looked up from germline, CDR1 is MNHEY and CDR2 is SMNVEV (reference sequence). This CDR3 spans 14 amino acids. Trimming at V came to 6 bases and at J to 5 bases, leaving 5 bases not matched to a gene. For the CDR3, the DNA is TGTGCCAGCAGCGGACAGGGGGCCGGGGAGACCCAGTACTTC. As protein: CASSGQGAGETQYF.